This is a list of T cell receptor beta chains from one sample in a study of siplizumab effects on memory and regulatory T cells. Libraries were prepared by immunoSEQ multiplex PCR; TCRdb keeps only in-frame clonotypes and omits some of them. The sample has 90,000 to 150,000 clones, about 93% seen once. The sample consisted of non-Treg CD4+ T cells sorted from blood. These receptors were taken from a human donor in good health. CDR3s leave out the opening cysteine and the closing phenylalanine or tryptophan.

v_call,j_call,cdr3_aa
TRBV19,TRBJ2-1,ASSREDRARDEQF
TRBV5-4,TRBJ2-7,ASSLGQGNYEQY
TRBV29-1,TRBJ2-3,SGAGGPEDTQY
TRBV7-9,TRBJ2-5,ASSPRFVGQGAETQY
TRBV12-5,TRBJ2-4,ASGLATRESKNIQY
TRBV7-3,TRBJ1-1,ASSLIGGTVTEAF
TRBV9,TRBJ1-4,ASIPPRPRTNEKLF
TRBV19,TRBJ1-1,ASSIVPANTEAF
TRBV29-1,TRBJ1-1,SVEQGDTEAF
TRBV11-2,TRBJ1-6,ASSWERSPLH
TRBV5-1,TRBJ1-1,ASSQGRMNTEAF
TRBV10-3,TRBJ2-1,AISESRGGAEQF
TRBV2,TRBJ2-7,ASSGQGNLYEQY
TRBV19,TRBJ1-1,ASSNRNTEAF
TRBV18,TRBJ1-1,ASSPIGSNTEAF
TRBV28,TRBJ1-2,ASSSNGYT
TRBV10-3,TRBJ1-3,AIQGDTGNTIY
TRBV25-1,TRBJ1-6,ASSPRQGQNSPLH
TRBV14,TRBJ1-4,ASSQRGPATNEKLF
TRBV10-3,TRBJ2-3,AISGFEDTQY
TRBV10-1,TRBJ1-4,ASQVEAEKLF
TRBV19,TRBJ2-7,ASSASSSGSYEQY
TRBV7-3,TRBJ1-1,ASSFGGGNTEAF
TRBV28,TRBJ2-5,ASGSKRPIAETQY
TRBV7-6,TRBJ1-2,ASSLTPGGREGGYT
TRBV6-6,TRBJ1-1,ASRDSVTTEAF
TRBV15,TRBJ2-7,ATSLADYEQY
TRBV12-5,TRBJ1-4,ASGPPGGIMRRLF
TRBV5-4,TRBJ2-1,ASSSGQGSYNEQF
TRBV6-6,TRBJ1-1,ASSYRVYTEAF
TRBV5-6,TRBJ1-6,ASRFGTNNSPLH
TRBV7-9,TRBJ2-5,ASSPGLAGGLETQY
TRBV30,TRBJ2-1,AWTLPRPTGRVPYNEQF
TRBV18,TRBJ2-3,ASSPITGTGGFADTQY
TRBV5-1,TRBJ1-2,ASSLVPGEYGYT
TRBV5-5,TRBJ2-2,ASRDRVVFGELF
TRBV5-6,TRBJ2-1,ASSLKGDFLGAYNEQF
TRBV7-2,TRBJ2-3,ASTLAGGWADTQY
TRBV6-4,TRBJ2-2,ASSKDTGELF
TRBV14,TRBJ2-3,ASSLSLDTDTQY
TRBV4-1,TRBJ1-6,ASSQGDRVNSPLH
TRBV5-4,TRBJ2-7,ASSFRDTYEQY
TRBV27,TRBJ2-7,ASRGAWGRDRGLGEQY
TRBV7-9,TRBJ1-2,ASSETGLYGYT
TRBV7-2,TRBJ2-7,ASSLVVGSSGEQY
TRBV4-1,TRBJ2-1,ASSQSRSGGPYNEQF
TRBV6-5,TRBJ2-3,ASTKGGLGTDTQY
TRBV18,TRBJ2-5,ASSPDRKETQY
TRBV10-3,TRBJ2-7,AIRDSNLYEQY
TRBV18,TRBJ2-1,ASSSGLAGRI
TRBV5-1,TRBJ2-2,ASNYGKDGRAGELF